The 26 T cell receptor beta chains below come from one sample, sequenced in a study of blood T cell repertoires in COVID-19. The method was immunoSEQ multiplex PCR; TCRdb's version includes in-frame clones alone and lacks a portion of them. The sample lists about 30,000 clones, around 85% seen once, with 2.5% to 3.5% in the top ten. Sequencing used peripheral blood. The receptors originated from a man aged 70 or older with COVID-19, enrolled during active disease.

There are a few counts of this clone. CDR3 residues: CASSSGQLETQYF. The DNA of the CDR3 is TGTGCCAGCAGTTCCGGACAGCTAGAGACCCAGTACTTC. This sequence joins TRBV28 and TRBJ2-5, with a possible D match to TRBD1 (6 bases). CDR3 length: 13 amino acids. Per germline, CDR1 MDHEN and CDR2 SYDVKM. The germline V and J ends were trimmed by 4 bases and 4 bases, with 10 bases remaining between them.

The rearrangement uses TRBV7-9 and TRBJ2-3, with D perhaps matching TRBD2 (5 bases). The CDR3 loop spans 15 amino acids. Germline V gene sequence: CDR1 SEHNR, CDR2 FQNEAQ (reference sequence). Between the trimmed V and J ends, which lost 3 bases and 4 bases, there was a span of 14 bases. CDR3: CASSFGVHGADTQYF. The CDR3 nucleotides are TGTGCCAGCAGCTTTGGCGTCCACGGGGCAGATACGCAGTATTTT.

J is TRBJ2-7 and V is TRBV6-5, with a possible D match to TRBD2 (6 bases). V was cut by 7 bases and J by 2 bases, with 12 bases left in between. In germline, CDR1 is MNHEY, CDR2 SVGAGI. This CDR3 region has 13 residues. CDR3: CASMSGLPYEQYF. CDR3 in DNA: TGTGCCAGCATGAGTGGACTACCCTACGAGCAGTACTTC.

CDR3 nucleotide sequence: TGTGCCACCAGTGACCTAGCAAATGAGCAGTTCTTC. Encoded protein: CATSDLANEQFF. The chain carries TRBV24-1 and TRBJ2-1; a possible D gene is TRBD2 (5 bases). V was trimmed by 4 bases and J by 7 bases, leaving 7 bases between them. Germline lookup yields CDR1 KGHDR and CDR2 SFDVKD. The CDR3 spans 12 residues.

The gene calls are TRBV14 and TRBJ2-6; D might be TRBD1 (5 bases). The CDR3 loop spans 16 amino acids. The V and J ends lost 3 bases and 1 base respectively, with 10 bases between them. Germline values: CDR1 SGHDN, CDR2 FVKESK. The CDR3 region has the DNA TGTGCCAGCAGCCAGTTTAAGGGGTCTGGGGCCAACGTCCTGACTTTC. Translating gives CASSQFKGSGANVLTF.

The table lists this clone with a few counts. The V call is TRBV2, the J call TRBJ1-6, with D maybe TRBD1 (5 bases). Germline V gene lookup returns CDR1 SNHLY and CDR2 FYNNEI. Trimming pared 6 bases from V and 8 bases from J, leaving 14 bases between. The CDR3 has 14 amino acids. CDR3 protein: CASSEGLVYSPLHF. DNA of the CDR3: TGTGCCAGCAGCGAGGGACTTGTCTATTCACCCCTCCACTTT.

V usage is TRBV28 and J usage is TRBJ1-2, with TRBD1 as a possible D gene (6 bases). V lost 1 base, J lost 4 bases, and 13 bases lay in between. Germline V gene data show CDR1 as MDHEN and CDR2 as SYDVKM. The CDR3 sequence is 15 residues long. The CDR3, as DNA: TGTGCCAGCAGTTTATTGGGGGGGCCGGTCTATGGCTACACCTTC. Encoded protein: CASSLLGGPVYGYTF.

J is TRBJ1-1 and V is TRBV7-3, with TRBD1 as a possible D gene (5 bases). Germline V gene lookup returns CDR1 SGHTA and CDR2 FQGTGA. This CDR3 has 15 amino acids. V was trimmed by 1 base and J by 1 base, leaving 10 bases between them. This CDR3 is CASSLMLTANTEAFF. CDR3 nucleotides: TGTGCCAGCAGCTTAATGCTGACAGCGAACACTGAAGCTTTCTTT.

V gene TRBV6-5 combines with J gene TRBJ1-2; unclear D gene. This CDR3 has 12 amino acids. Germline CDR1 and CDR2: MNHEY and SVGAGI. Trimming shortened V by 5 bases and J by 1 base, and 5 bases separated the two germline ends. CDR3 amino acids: CASSPSNYGYTF. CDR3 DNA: TGTGCCAGCAGTCCCAGTAACTATGGCTACACCTTC.

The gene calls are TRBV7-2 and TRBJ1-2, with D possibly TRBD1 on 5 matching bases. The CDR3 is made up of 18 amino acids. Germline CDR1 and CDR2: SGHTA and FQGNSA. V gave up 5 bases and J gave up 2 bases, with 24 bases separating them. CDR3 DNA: TGTGCCAGCAGCCCCTTCCGCGGGGGACCGGCGGACAACTATGGCTACACCTTC. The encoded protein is CASSPFRGGPADNYGYTF.

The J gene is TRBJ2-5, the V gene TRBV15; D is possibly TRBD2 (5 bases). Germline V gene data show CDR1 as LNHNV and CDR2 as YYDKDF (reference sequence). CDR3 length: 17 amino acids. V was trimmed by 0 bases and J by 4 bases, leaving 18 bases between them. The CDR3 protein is CATSRDWRGMVGETQYF. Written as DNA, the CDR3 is TGTGCCACCAGCAGAGATTGGAGAGGGATGGTTGGAGAGACCCAGTACTTC.

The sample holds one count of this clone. Here the CDR3 DNA reads TGTGCCAGCAGCTTATTAGCTAGCGGGGGTTACAATGAGCAGTTCTTC. It yields the protein CASSLLASGGYNEQFF. This chain links TRBV7-2 with TRBJ2-1; TRBD2 matches at 10 bases. The CDR3 extends over 16 amino acids. Unmatched junction bases numbered 5, after V lost 2 bases and J lost 4 bases. Germline CDR1 is SGHTA and CDR2 is FQGNSA.

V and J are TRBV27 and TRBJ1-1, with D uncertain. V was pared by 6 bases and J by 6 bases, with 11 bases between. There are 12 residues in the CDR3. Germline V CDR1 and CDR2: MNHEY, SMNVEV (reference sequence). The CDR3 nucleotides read TGTGCCAGCAGAACTCCGGTATCTGAAGCTTTCTTT. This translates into CASRTPVSEAFF.

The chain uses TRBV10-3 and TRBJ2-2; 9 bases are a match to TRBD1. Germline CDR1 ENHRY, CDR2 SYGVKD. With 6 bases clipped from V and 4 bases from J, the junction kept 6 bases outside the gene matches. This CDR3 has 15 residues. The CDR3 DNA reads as TGTGCCATCAGGGGACAGGGCTGGGGCACCGGGGAGCTGTTTTTT. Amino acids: CAIRGQGWGTGELFF.

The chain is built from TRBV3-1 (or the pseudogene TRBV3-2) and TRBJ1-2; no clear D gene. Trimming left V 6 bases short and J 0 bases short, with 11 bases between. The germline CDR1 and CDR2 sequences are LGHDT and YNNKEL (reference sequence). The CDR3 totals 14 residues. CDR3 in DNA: TGTGCCAGCAGTGTCCGGGGAGCTAACTATGGCTACACCTTC. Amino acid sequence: CASSVRGANYGYTF.

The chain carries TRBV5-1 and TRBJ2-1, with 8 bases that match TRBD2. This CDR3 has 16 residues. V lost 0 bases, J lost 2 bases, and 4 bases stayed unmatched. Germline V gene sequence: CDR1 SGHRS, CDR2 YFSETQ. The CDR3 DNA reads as TGCGCCAGCAGCTTGGCGCGGGAGGCCCCCTACAATGAGCAGTTCTTC. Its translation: CASSLAREAPYNEQFF.

For the CDR3, the DNA is TGCAGCGTTGACGGGCGGGGGCACTTACGGTTCTTC. This translates into CSVDGRGHLRFF. This rearrangement joins TRBV29-1 to TRBJ2-1; possible D gene TRBD2, 7 bases. The CDR3 is made up of 12 amino acids. Per the germline V gene, CDR1 is SQVTM and CDR2 is ANQGSEA. Trimming stripped 3 bases from V and 15 bases from J, with 18 bases between.

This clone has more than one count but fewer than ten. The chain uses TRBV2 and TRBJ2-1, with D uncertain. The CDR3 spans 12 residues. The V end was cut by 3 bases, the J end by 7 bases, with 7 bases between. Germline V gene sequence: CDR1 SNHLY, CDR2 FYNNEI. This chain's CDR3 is CASSDAANEQFF. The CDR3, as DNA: TGTGCCAGCAGTGACGCAGCGAATGAGCAGTTCTTC.

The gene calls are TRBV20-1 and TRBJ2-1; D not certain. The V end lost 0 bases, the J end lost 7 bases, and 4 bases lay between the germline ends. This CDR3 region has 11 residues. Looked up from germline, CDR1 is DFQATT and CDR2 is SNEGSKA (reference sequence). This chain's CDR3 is CSARDSNEQFF. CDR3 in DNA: TGCAGTGCTAGAGATTCAAATGAGCAGTTCTTC.

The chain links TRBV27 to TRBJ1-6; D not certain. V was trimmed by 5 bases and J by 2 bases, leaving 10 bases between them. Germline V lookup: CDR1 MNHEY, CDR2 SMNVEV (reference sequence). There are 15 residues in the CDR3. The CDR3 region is CASSVYLTYNSPLHF. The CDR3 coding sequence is TGTGCCAGCAGTGTATACTTAACCTATAATTCACCCCTCCACTTT.

The CDR3 region has the DNA TGTGCCATCAGGCCGGGACAGGATTTCCAAGAGACCCAGTACTTC. Protein product: CAIRPGQDFQETQYF. The chain links TRBV10-3 to TRBJ2-5; 8 bases map to TRBD1. Germline V gene lookup returns CDR1 ENHRY and CDR2 SYGVKD. Trimming took 6 bases from V and 1 from J; bases not matched to a gene: 7. The CDR3 is 15 residues long.

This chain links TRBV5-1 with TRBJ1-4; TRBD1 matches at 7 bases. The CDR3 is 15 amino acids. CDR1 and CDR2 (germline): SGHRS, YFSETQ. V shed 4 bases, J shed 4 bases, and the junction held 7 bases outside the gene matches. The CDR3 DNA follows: TGCGCCAGCAGCGAGACAGGGAAGAGTAATGAAAAACTGTTTTTT. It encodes CASSETGKSNEKLFF.

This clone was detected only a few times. In nucleotides, the CDR3 is TGTGCCAGCAGTCCGGGACTAGCGGCGGAGTTGAAGGCGGAAGGATTGGGCTACGAGCAGTACTTC. Translation: CASSPGLAAELKAEGLGYEQYF. This sequence joins TRBV6-6 and TRBJ2-7, with 11 bases that match TRBD2. From germline, CDR1 is MNHNY and CDR2 SVGAGI (reference sequence). This CDR3 has 22 residues. Trimming cost V 5 bases and J 3 bases; bases outside gene matches: 27.

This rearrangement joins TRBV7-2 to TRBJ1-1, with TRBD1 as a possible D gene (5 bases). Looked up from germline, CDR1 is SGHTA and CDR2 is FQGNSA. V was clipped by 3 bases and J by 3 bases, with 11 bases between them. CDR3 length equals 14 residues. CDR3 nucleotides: TGTGCCAGCAGCTTGGGGCCGGGTTACACTGAAGCTTTCTTT. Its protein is CASSLGPGYTEAFF.

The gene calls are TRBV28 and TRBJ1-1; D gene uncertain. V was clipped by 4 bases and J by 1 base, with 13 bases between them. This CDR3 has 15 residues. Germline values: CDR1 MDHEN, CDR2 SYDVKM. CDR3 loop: CASSSRPRENTEAFF. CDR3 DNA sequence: TGTGCCAGCAGTTCCCGTCCACGGGAGAACACTGAAGCTTTCTTT. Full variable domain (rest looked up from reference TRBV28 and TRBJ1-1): DVKVTQSSRYLVKRTGEKVFLECVQDMDHENMFWYRQDPGLGLRLIYFSYDVKMKEKGDIPEGYSVSREKKERFSLILESASTNQTSMYLCASSSRPRENTEAFFGQGTRLTVV.

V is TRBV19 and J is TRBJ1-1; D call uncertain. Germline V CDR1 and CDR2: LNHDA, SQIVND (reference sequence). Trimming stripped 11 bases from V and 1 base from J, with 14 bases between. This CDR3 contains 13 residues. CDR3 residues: CAGRGAQNTEAFF. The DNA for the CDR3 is TGTGCCGGCCGGGGAGCGCAGAACACTGAAGCTTTCTTT.